The 14 T cell receptor beta chains listed next were all sequenced from one sample in a study of blood T cell repertoires in COVID-19. Method: immunoSEQ multiplex PCR; TCRdb's copy keeps in-frame clones and lacks some. The table lists over 30,000 clones, around nine tenths of them singletons, with 6.3% in the top ten. The sequencing input was peripheral blood. The receptor set was obtained from a human donor in a cohort sampled during active COVID-19.

V is TRBV28 and J is TRBJ2-3; D might be TRBD2 (5 bases). The CDR3 has 14 residues. The germline gives CDR1 MDHEN, CDR2 SYDVKM. V dropped 5 bases and J dropped 1 base, with 10 bases sitting between them. The chain's CDR3 is CASSPGDRTDTQYF. CDR3 sequence (DNA): TGTGCCAGCAGTCCCGGGGATCGCACAGATACGCAGTATTTT.

The rearrangement links TRBV12-3 or TRBV12-4 to TRBJ1-2; D is unclear. The germline V and J ends were trimmed by 6 bases and 0 bases, with 8 bases remaining between them. The CDR3 is 13 amino acids. CDR3 nucleotide sequence: TGTGCCAGCAGCCAGACTTCTAACTATGGCTACACCTTC. Amino acid sequence: CASSQTSNYGYTF.

This chain uses TRBV27 with TRBJ2-4; D perhaps matches TRBD1 (6 bases). Trimming took 2 bases from V and 6 from J, leaving 14 bases between them. CDR3 length: 15 amino acids. CDR1 and CDR2 (germline): MNHEY, SMNVEV (reference sequence). CDR3 DNA sequence: TGTGCCAGCAGTTTACTGACGCGGACAGCAAACATTCAGTACTTC. Amino acids: CASSLLTRTANIQYF.

V usage is TRBV6-4 and J usage is TRBJ1-6; 9 nucleotides align to TRBD1. The germline V gene has CDR1 MRHNA and CDR2 SNTAGT. V trimming: 6 bases; J trimming: 6 bases; junction bases outside the gene matches: 3. The CDR3 contains 14 residues. The DNA for the CDR3 is TGTGCCAGCAGCCCGACAGGGGGTAATTCACCCCTCCACTTT. Residues: CASSPTGGNSPLHF.

In this sample, this clone turned up a few times. The chain combines TRBV14 with TRBJ1-6; TRBD1 is a possible D gene (6 bases). Trimming stripped 4 bases from V and 4 bases from J, with 14 bases between. The CDR3 has 16 residues. Germline V gene lookup returns CDR1 SGHDN and CDR2 FVKESK. The CDR3 spells CASSPTGQGYNSPLHF. Here the CDR3 DNA reads TGTGCCAGCAGCCCTACAGGCCAGGGGTATAATTCACCCCTCCACTTT.

The chain carries TRBV12-3 or TRBV12-4 and TRBJ2-7; D unclear. The CDR3 loop spans 13 amino acids. V was clipped by 1 base and J by 2 bases, with 6 bases between them. The CDR3 region is CASSLVGAYEQYF. DNA of the CDR3: TGTGCCAGCAGTTTAGTGGGCGCCTACGAGCAGTACTTC.

The J gene is TRBJ2-5, the V gene TRBV29-1; the D gene is possibly TRBD2 (6 bases). This CDR3 is 12 amino acids long. Germline lookup yields CDR1 SQVTM and CDR2 ANQGSEA. The V end lost 6 bases, the J end lost 5 bases, and 13 bases lay between the germline ends. The DNA of the CDR3 is TGCAGCGTCCCTCTAGCGTCGGAGACCCAGTACTTC. As protein: CSVPLASETQYF.

The rearrangement uses TRBV7-8 and TRBJ1-5, with 10 bases identical to TRBD1. The CDR3 covers 14 residues. Germline V gene sequence: CDR1 SGHVS, CDR2 FQNEAQ. The V and J ends lost 6 bases and 7 bases, in that order; junction bases with no gene match: 6. The CDR3 DNA is TGTGCCAGCAGTCCTGGGACAGGGGTACAGCCCCAGCATTTT. Amino acids: CASSPGTGVQPQHF.

V and J are TRBV3-1 (or the pseudogene TRBV3-2) and TRBJ2-1; 10 nucleotides line up with TRBD2. Per the germline V gene, CDR1 is LGHDT and CDR2 is YNNKEL (reference sequence). This CDR3 contains 16 residues. The trim removed 4 bases at V and 10 bases at J, leaving 13 bases unmatched. The CDR3 sequence: CASSPLSSGSPKEQFF. The DNA for the CDR3 is TGTGCCAGCAGCCCCCTATCTAGCGGGAGTCCGAAAGAGCAGTTCTTC.

The gene calls are TRBV28 and TRBJ2-7, with D perhaps TRBD2 (5 bases). V shed 2 bases and J shed 4 bases, with 12 bases lying between them. This CDR3 is built from 14 residues. The germline V gene has CDR1 MDHEN and CDR2 SYDVKM. CDR3 loop: CASSLVGVQYEQYF. Here the CDR3 DNA reads TGTGCCAGCAGTTTAGTGGGAGTACAGTACGAGCAGTACTTC. Based on the CDR3 plus reference TRBV28 and TRBJ2-7, the full variable domain is DVKVTQSSRYLVKRTGEKVFLECVQDMDHENMFWYRQDPGLGLRLIYFSYDVKMKEKGDIPEGYSVSREKKERFSLILESASTNQTSMYLCASSLVGVQYEQYFGPGTRLTVT.

This chain links TRBV5-1 with TRBJ2-7, with 13 bases lining up with TRBD2. Germline lookup yields CDR1 SGHRS and CDR2 YFSETQ. The CDR3 has 16 residues. The V segment lost 4 bases and the J segment 3 bases; nucleotides outside the gene matches: 7. The CDR3 DNA sequence: TGCGCCAGCAGCCGGACTAGCGGGAGTTTGGGCTACGAGCAGTACTTC. It codes for CASSRTSGSLGYEQYF.

The CDR3 reads CASSSLSYEQYF. Here the CDR3 DNA reads TGTGCCAGCAGCTCCCTCTCCTACGAGCAGTACTTC. The gene calls are TRBV11-1 and TRBJ2-7; D gene unclear. CDR1 and CDR2 from the germline V gene are SGHAT and FQDESV (reference sequence). V lost 4 bases, J lost 0 bases, and 4 bases lay in between. The CDR3 contains 12 residues.

The chain is built from TRBV2 and TRBJ2-5; unclear D gene. V lost 1 base and J 4 bases, leaving 10 bases between the germline ends. Germline CDR1 and CDR2: SNHLY and FYNNEI. The CDR3 totals 14 residues. CDR3 sequence (DNA): TGTGCCAGCAGTGAAGGCCGGGTCCTAGAGACCCAGTACTTC. Amino acids: CASSEGRVLETQYF.

V usage is TRBV5-4 and J usage is TRBJ2-7; 14 bases agree with TRBD2. Unmatched junction bases numbered 10, after V lost 4 bases and J lost 4 bases. The CDR3 is 17 amino acids. The V gene's germline CDR1 is SGHNT and CDR2 YYREEE (reference sequence). Written as DNA, the CDR3 is TGTGCCAGCAGCATTACGACTAGCGGGAGGGCCAAATACGAGCAGTACTTC. Residues: CASSITTSGRAKYEQYF.